Each of the 13 T cell receptor beta chains below was sequenced from the same sample in a study of response to subunit inactivated influenza vaccine. Via MiXCR, TCRdb re-called the RT-PCR reads, giving one row per CDR3 protein. The data hold over 450,000 distinct CDR3 sequences, with 13% observed a single time. The specimen comprised PBMCs from blood, sampled 45 days after vaccination. Receptors originate from a man aged 45-65 years who received an inactivated influenza vaccine.

This clonotype has just a few counts. This chain connects TRBV20-1 to TRBJ2-1; 12 bases are a match to TRBD2. V was clipped by 0 bases and J by 3 bases; unmatched bases: 3. Germline V lookup: CDR1 DFQATT, CDR2 SNEGSKA (reference sequence). The CDR3 has 16 amino acids. CDR3 loop: CSARDTSGRIYNEQFF. The CDR3 region has the DNA TGCAGTGCTAGAGATACTAGCGGGAGGATCTACAATGAGCAGTTCTTC.

This chain joins TRBV10-3 and TRBJ2-2; 11 bases fit TRBD2. Germline-derived CDR1 and CDR2 are ENHRY and SYGVKD. V lost 6 bases to trimming and J lost 3 bases; unmatched junction nucleotides: 6. This CDR3 is 16 amino acids long. The CDR3 sequence is CAIRAQGLADTGELFF. The CDR3 nucleotides read TGTGCCATCAGAGCGCAGGGACTAGCGGACACCGGGGAGCTGTTTTTT.

V gene TRBV9 combines with J gene TRBJ1-1, with 7 bases identical to TRBD1. CDR1 is SGDLS and CDR2 is YYNGEE in the germline V gene. Trimming cost V 0 bases and J 5 bases; bases outside gene matches: 10. CDR3 size: 16 residues. The CDR3 DNA sequence: TGTGCCAGCAGCGTAGTTAGAGGGGGCGCGGATACTGAAGCTTTCTTT. This sequence encodes CASSVVRGGADTEAFF.

In its sample, this clonotype was seen a few times. The V gene is TRBV7-9, the J gene TRBJ2-3, with TRBD2 identical over 7 bases. The germline V gene encodes CDR1 SEHNR and CDR2 FQNEAQ (reference sequence). The CDR3 consists of 15 residues. The ends lost 5 bases at V and 1 base at J; junction bases unmatched: 6. The CDR3 region has the DNA TGTGCCAGCAGCCTCCGGGACTACCGCACAGATACGCAGTATTTT. This translates into CASSLRDYRTDTQYF.

V gene TRBV24-1 combines with J gene TRBJ2-7; D unclear. Germline V gives CDR1 KGHDR, CDR2 SFDVKD. The CDR3 length is 12 residues. V lost 8 bases and J 3 bases, leaving 10 bases between the germline ends. CDR3 region: CATNFRFYEQYF. CDR3 bases: TGTGCCACCAATTTCAGATTCTACGAGCAGTACTTC.

This clonotype was found many times. The chain links TRBV7-8 to TRBJ2-3; 9 positions agree with TRBD2. Germline CDR1 reads SGHVS; CDR2 reads FQNEAQ. The CDR3 is 16 residues long. The V and J ends lost 3 bases and 1 base, in that order; junction bases with no gene match: 5. The CDR3 DNA reads TGTGCCAGCAGCTTCCAAGCGGGAGGCGGCACAGATACGCAGTATTTT. Its translation: CASSFQAGGGTDTQYF. Looking up the rest from reference TRBV7-8 and TRBJ2-3 gives the full variable domain: GAGVSQSPRYKVAKRGQDVALRCDPISGHVSLFWYQQALGQGPEFLTYFQNEAQLDKSGLPSDRFFAERPEGSVSTLKIQRTQQEDSAVYLCASSFQAGGGTDTQYFGPGTRLTVL.

The gene calls are TRBV2 and TRBJ1-6; D is possibly TRBD1 (5 bases). V lost 6 bases and J 9 bases, leaving 18 bases between the germline ends. Germline V gene sequence: CDR1 SNHLY, CDR2 FYNNEI. The CDR3 consists of 15 residues. CDR3 DNA sequence: TGTGCCAGCAGAGGCACCGGGGCCCGGATTTCACCCCTCCACTTT. Translated, it gives CASRGTGARISPLHF.

This clonotype was seen many times. The CDR3 loop reads CSAVRAGWGEQYF. The CDR3 DNA reads as TGCAGTGCTGTCCGGGCCGGCTGGGGGGAGCAGTACTTC. The chain joins TRBV20-1 to TRBJ2-7; D may be TRBD1 or TRBD2 (5 bases each). From germline, CDR1 is DFQATT and CDR2 SNEGSKA (reference sequence). This CDR3 has 13 residues. Deletions cut 5 bases from V and 7 bases from J, with 18 bases between.

This chain links TRBV7-2 with TRBJ2-7; perhaps TRBD1 as D (6 bases). V lost 7 bases and J 6 bases, leaving 13 bases between the germline ends. The CDR3 loop spans 12 amino acids. Germline CDR1 reads SGHTA; CDR2 reads FQGNSA. CDR3 residues: CASTPQGFEQYF. CDR3 nucleotide sequence: TGTGCCAGCACCCCGCAGGGGTTCGAGCAGTACTTC.

V and J are TRBV11-2 and TRBJ2-1, with D uncertain. The CDR3 covers 12 residues. Germline CDR1 SGHAT, CDR2 FQNNGV. Trimming shortened V by 5 bases and J by 7 bases, and 9 bases separated the two germline ends. CDR3 amino acids: CASSTTTNEQFF. CDR3 coding DNA: TGTGCCAGCAGCACTACTACAAATGAGCAGTTCTTC.

J is TRBJ2-1 and V is TRBV10-3; possible D gene TRBD1, 6 bases. From germline, CDR1 is ENHRY and CDR2 SYGVKD. The V end was cut by 2 bases, the J end by 5 bases, with 13 bases between. The CDR3 consists of 15 residues. CDR3 amino acids: CAISEVSGVNNEQFF. CDR3 bases: TGTGCCATCAGTGAGGTTTCAGGGGTGAACAATGAGCAGTTCTTC.

The rearrangement links TRBV6-5 to TRBJ2-5, with D possibly matching TRBD2 (6 bases). V lost 0 bases, J lost 5 bases, and 13 bases lay in between. CDR1 MNHEY and CDR2 SVGAGI come from the germline V gene. CDR3 length: 15 residues. For the CDR3, the DNA is TGTGCCAGCAGTTACTCTCCGGGGACTTGGGAGACCCAGTACTTC. Translation: CASSYSPGTWETQYF.

The chain joins TRBV12-3 or TRBV12-4 to TRBJ2-1; D remains ambiguous. V was cut by 5 bases and J by 2 bases, with 13 bases left in between. CDR3 length: 15 amino acids. The CDR3 here is CASSRVGGAYNEQFF. CDR3 in DNA: TGTGCCAGCAGTCGGGTGGGTGGGGCCTACAATGAGCAGTTCTTC.